This T cell receptor (beta chain) was sequenced in a study of cytomegalovirus exposure and HLA in healthy donors. Study-level information: Among the 300 to 400 donors who were genotyped, 70% to 90% fell in the genetic ancestry cluster that is associated with self-reported Caucasian donors. Regarding the study as a whole: Cytomegalovirus-associated status was assigned to 150 or so TCR beta chains. Further analysis was carried out later, and it showed several of the most significant clusters appearing linked to common viral pathogens.

Trimming stripped 5 bases from V and 6 bases from J, with 20 bases between. CDR3 length: 15 amino acids. Germline loops: CDR1 SGHTA, CDR2 FQGNSA. Worth noting for this clone: Its antigen remains unidentified.

Donors likely had unrecorded immune exposures despite being nominally healthy when sampled. The PCR made use of 60 Vbeta and 13 Jbeta primers. The table came from immunoSEQ multiplex PCR; TCRdb's copy has only in-frame clones and leaves some out. The data hold 100,000 or so clones, with around 73% observed a single time. The origin of this receptor is a man aged 25-40 years in good health and CMV-seronegative. The chain combines TRBV7-2 with TRBJ2-7, with D maybe TRBD1 (5 bases). The sequencing sample was made of PBMCs. The CDR3 nucleotides read TGTGCCAGCAGCGCACGGACATTCTCGGCTTCCGAGCAGTACTTC. Amino acids: CASSARTFSASEQYF.